This TCR beta chain originates from a study of beta chain features in type 1 diabetes. Study observations and caveats: Significant though moderate, a shortening of TCRB CDR3s appeared in all four CD4+ subsets of Type 1 diabetes patients. Insertion counts at VDJ junctions were lower in type 1 diabetes patients, who also showed more deletions there. Naive, central memory and Treg TCRB repertoires seemed to resemble each other more closely in patients than they did in healthy donors.

Purities in excess of 95% were seen in all sorted populations. This clone was observed a single time. Its antigen is not known. This CDR3 region has 13 residues. V was shortened by 3 bases and J by 3 bases, with 9 bases between the two germline ends. Germline V gene data show CDR1 as GTSNPN and CDR2 as SVGIG (reference sequence). Expressed TCRB transcripts were sequenced, since all the RNA that had been isolated was reverse transcribed. The method was immunoSEQ multiplex PCR; TCRdb's version includes in-frame clones alone and lacks a portion of them. The sample lists 200,000 to 300,000 clones; approximately 15% were seen once.

V usage is TRBV30 and J usage is TRBJ1-5; D not resolved. The specimen sequenced was naive CD4+ T cells from blood. This sequence originates from a man aged 30 to 39 with type 1 diabetes. The CDR3 sequence is CAWRGAFNQPQHF. The CDR3 coding sequence is TGTGCCTGGAGGGGCGCATTCAATCAGCCCCAGCATTTT.